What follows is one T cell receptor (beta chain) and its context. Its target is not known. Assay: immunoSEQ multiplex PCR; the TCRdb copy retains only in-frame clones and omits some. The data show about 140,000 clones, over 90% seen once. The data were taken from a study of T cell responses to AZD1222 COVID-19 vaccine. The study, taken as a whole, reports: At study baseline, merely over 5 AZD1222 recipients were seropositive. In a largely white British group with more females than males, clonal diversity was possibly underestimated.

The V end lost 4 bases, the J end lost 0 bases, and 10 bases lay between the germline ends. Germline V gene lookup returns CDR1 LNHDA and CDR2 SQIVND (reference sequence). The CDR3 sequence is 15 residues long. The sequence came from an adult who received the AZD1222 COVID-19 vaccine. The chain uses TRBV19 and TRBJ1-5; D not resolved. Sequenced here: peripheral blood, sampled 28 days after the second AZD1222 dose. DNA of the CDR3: TGTGCCAGTAGTAATGGGCACCATAGCAATCAGCCCCAGCATTTT. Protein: CASSNGHHSNQPQHF.